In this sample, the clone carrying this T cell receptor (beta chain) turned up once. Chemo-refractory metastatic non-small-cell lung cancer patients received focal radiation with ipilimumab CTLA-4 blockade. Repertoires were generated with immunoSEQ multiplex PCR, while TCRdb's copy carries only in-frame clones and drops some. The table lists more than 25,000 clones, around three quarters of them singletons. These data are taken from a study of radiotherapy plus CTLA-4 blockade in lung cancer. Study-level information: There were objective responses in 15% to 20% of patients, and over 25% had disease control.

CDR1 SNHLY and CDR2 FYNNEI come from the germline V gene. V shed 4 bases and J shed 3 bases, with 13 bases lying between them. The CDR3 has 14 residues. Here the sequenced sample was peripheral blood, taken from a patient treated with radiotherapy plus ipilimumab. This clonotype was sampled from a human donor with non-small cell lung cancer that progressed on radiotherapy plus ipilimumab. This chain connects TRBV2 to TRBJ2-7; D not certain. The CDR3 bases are TGTGCCAGCAGTGCCGCGAGTAGCAGCTACGAGCAGTACTTC. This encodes CASSAASSSYEQYF.